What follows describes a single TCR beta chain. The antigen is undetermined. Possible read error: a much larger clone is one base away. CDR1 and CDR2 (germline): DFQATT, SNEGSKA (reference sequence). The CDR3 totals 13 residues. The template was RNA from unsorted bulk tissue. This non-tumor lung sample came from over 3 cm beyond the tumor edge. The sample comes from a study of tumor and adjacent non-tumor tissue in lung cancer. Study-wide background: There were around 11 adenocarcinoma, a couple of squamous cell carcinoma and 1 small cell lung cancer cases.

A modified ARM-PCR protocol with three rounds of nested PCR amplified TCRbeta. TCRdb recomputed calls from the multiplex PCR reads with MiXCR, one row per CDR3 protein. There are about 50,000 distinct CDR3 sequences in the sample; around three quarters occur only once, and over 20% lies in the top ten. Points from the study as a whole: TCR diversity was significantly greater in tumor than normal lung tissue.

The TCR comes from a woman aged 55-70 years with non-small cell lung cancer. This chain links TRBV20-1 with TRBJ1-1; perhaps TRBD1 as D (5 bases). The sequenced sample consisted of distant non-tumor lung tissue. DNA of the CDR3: TGCTGTGCTAGACAGACCCAGAACACTGAAGCTTTCTTT. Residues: CCARQTQNTEAFF.